This TCR beta chain was identified during a study of cytomegalovirus exposure and HLA in healthy donors. Assay: immunoSEQ multiplex PCR; the TCRdb copy retains only in-frame clones and omits some. The sample includes over 150,000 clones, around nine tenths of them seen just once. Trimming shortened V by 6 bases and J by 1 base, and 5 bases separated the two germline ends. Germline V gene sequence: CDR1 SGHNT, CDR2 YYREEE (reference sequence). The CDR3 is 12 amino acids. The donors belonged to the approximately 130-subject validation cohort, separate from the approximately 700-subject first cohort. The chain joins TRBV5-4 to TRBJ2-4; D possibly corresponds to TRBD2 (5 bases). The sequenced material came from PBMCs. The receptor was derived from a man aged 18 to 29 in good health and CMV-seropositive. The chain's CDR3 is CASTGAKNIQYF. Here the CDR3 DNA reads TGTGCCAGCACGGGGGCCAAAAACATTCAGTACTTC.